This T cell receptor beta chain was profiled in a study of blood T cell repertoires in COVID-19. Across the whole study: The United States, Italy and Spain provided the acute and convalescent COVID-19 samples. In each case, the material was cDNA or gDNA derived from T cells, B-cell-depleted T cells, or PBMCs.

Authors' analysis steps: Nucleated cell number was recorded as an estimate derived from reference gene primer amplification. Repertoires were generated with immunoSEQ multiplex PCR, while TCRdb's copy carries only in-frame clones and drops some. That table is the source of V, J and clone size, and D and trimming were worked out from the DNA. The sample has under 200,000 clones, over 75% seen once. Sequenced: peripheral blood. The TCR comes from a man between 65 and 85 years old with active or convalescent COVID-19.

The CDR3 protein is CASSTIAGGLGSGANVLTF. Here the CDR3 DNA reads TGTGCCAGTAGTACCATAGCGGGAGGGCTGGGCTCTGGGGCCAACGTCCTGACTTTC. The J gene is TRBJ2-6, the V gene TRBV19; 11 bases are shared with TRBD2. V trimming: 4 bases; J trimming: 0 bases; junction bases outside the gene matches: 8. The CDR3 runs 19 residues. Germline V gives CDR1 LNHDA, CDR2 SQIVND (reference sequence). The full variable domain, with the rest looked up from reference TRBV19 and TRBJ2-6, is DGGITQSPKYLFRKEGQNVTLSCEQNLNHDAMYWYRQDPGQGLRLIYYSQIVNDFQKGDIAEGYSVSREKKESFPLTVTSAQKNPTAFYLCASSTIAGGLGSGANVLTFGAGSRLTVL.